This entry concerns a single T cell receptor beta chain. Its matching antigen is unknown. This sample is drawn from a study of CXCR3-negative and CXCR3-positive naive CD8 T cells. The libraries of TRB cDNA were constructed through 5' RACE using UMI labels. Reanalyzing the 5' RACE reads, TCRdb keeps one entry per CDR3 protein, without DNA. This table lists tens of thousands of distinct CDR3 sequences. CDR3 size: 16 residues. The V gene's germline CDR1 is MNHEY and CDR2 SVGAGI. Study-wide results and limits: TCR interaction strength was inferred from TRB CDR3 physicochemistry, as CD5 matched across naive subsets. PBMCs showed partially decreased CXCR3 expression after cryopreservation, and most assays used fresh PBMCs.

The sequencing sample was made of naive CXCR3- CD8+ T cells from blood. Subset indicated: CD45RO-CCR7+CD27+CD95- naive CD8+ T cells lacking CXCR3 (TNR3-). This clonotype originated in a human donor in good health. Some clones in this sample may be carry-over from other donors' samples. V and J are TRBV6-5 and TRBJ2-1; TCRdb lists TRBD2, though no DNA is available to test this call. The CDR3 loop is CASSYYTSRTYNEQFF.